The 7 T cell receptor beta chains below all came from one sample that was sequenced in a study of PD-1 blockade in classical Hodgkin lymphoma (dated by TCRdb to 2019 to 2021). The library was obtained by the immunoSEQ multiplex PCR assay. The clones in this table, taken by TCRdb from immuneACCESS, are in-frame only. Not every clone is retained; where verified, under half of the shortfall comes from an unresolved V gene, and the cause of the rest is unknown. Counted in this sample were 13,000 to 15,000 clones; more than 75% of them appeared once. The ten top clones hold approximately 3.7% of the sample. Per the publication, the time point label means: cycle 1 day 1 (C1D1), immediately before nivolumab initiation. Every trial patient had relapsed following autologous stem cell transplantation, and prior brentuximab vedotin exposure was what differed among cohorts A, B and C. Specimen: peripheral blood mononuclear cells (PBMCs), collected at baseline. The receptors stem from a human donor with classical Hodgkin lymphoma.

This sequence joins TRBV6-1 and TRBJ2-2; D is undetermined. Trimming pared 6 bases from V and 5 bases from J, leaving 10 bases between. The CDR3 extends over 13 amino acids. Looked up from germline, CDR1 is MNHNS and CDR2 is SASEGT. The CDR3 sequence is CASSPPNTGELFF. In nucleotides, the CDR3 is TGTGCCAGCAGCCCTCCTAATACCGGGGAGCTGTTTTTT.

The gene calls are TRBV5-6 and TRBJ1-6; 7 nucleotides line up with TRBD1. The J segment lost 4 bases and the V segment lost 5 bases, leaving 15 bases of the junction unmatched. CDR3 size: 18 residues. CDR1 is SGHDT and CDR2 is YYEEEE in the germline V gene. The CDR3 is CASSFGPGQLEYNSPLHF. The CDR3 DNA sequence: TGTGCCAGCAGTTTTGGTCCGGGACAGCTTGAATATAATTCACCCCTCCACTTT.

This chain connects TRBV4-1 to TRBJ1-2, with 7 bases that match TRBD1. V shed 2 bases and J 2 bases; nucleotides not matched to a gene: 5. Germline CDR1 is MGHRA and CDR2 is YSYEKL. The CDR3 length is 15 residues. The CDR3 DNA is TGCGCCAGCAGCCAATATGACAGGGCCAACTATGGCTACACCTTC. Translating it yields CASSQYDRANYGYTF.

J is TRBJ2-7 and V is TRBV28; TRBD2 matches 8 bases. This CDR3 is 16 amino acids long. Trimming cost V 6 bases and J 2 bases; bases outside gene matches: 12. Germline V CDR1 and CDR2: MDHEN, SYDVKM. CDR3 sequence reads: CASRYQKAGVTYEQYF. CDR3 bases: TGTGCCAGCAGATACCAAAAAGCGGGAGTTACCTACGAGCAGTACTTC.

The J gene is TRBJ2-3, the V gene TRBV2; D is ambiguous. Germline V gene sequence: CDR1 SNHLY, CDR2 FYNNEI. The CDR3 contains 12 residues. Between the trimmed V and J ends, which lost 2 bases and 6 bases, there was a span of 6 bases. The CDR3 DNA sequence: TGTGCCAGCAGTGAATTTGGTGATACGCAGTATTTT. It yields the protein CASSEFGDTQYF. Full variable domain (missing parts from reference TRBV2 and TRBJ2-3): EPEVTQTPSHQVTQMGQEVILRCVPISNHLYFYWYRQILGQKVEFLVSFYNNEISEKSEIFDDQFSVERPDGSNFTLKIRSTKLEDSAMYFCASSEFGDTQYFGPGTRLTVL.

This clone has a single count. The chain employs TRBV6-6 and TRBJ2-1; D remains ambiguous. The CDR3 is 12 residues long. The ends were cut back, 10 bases at V and 6 bases at J, with 13 bases in the middle. The germline V gene has CDR1 MNHNY and CDR2 SVGAGI (reference sequence). The CDR3 DNA reads TGTGCCACCCGAACAATGCCCAATGAGCAGTTCTTC. Its protein product is CATRTMPNEQFF.

The rearrangement joins TRBV11-2 to TRBJ1-1, with 7 bases fitting TRBD1. The V segment lost 5 bases and the J segment 1 base; nucleotides outside the gene matches: 16. From germline, CDR1 is SGHAT and CDR2 FQNNGV. CDR3 size: 18 residues. CDR3 nucleotides: TGTGCCAGCAGCCCCGAGACAGGGTGGAGTGAGGCGAACACTGAAGCTTTCTTT. Residues: CASSPETGWSEANTEAFF.